The next 4 T cell receptor beta chains were all read from a single sample in a study of blood T cell repertoires in COVID-19. Measured with immunoSEQ multiplex PCR; TCRdb has only the in-frame clones, and not every one. The sample carries 55,000 to 70,000 clones, 75% to 95% recorded once. The specimen was peripheral blood. Every receptor here comes from a man between 40 and 49 years old with COVID-19, enrolled during active disease.

This rearrangement joins TRBV5-1 to TRBJ2-3, with D uncertain. Per the germline V gene, CDR1 is SGHRS and CDR2 is YFSETQ. The CDR3 runs to 12 residues. Trimming removed 5 bases at V and 6 bases at J, with 10 bases between. The CDR3 reads CASSSQRDTQYF. CDR3 sequence (DNA): TGCGCCAGCAGTTCTCAGAGGGATACGCAGTATTTT.

This chain uses TRBV5-1 with TRBJ2-7; 12 positions agree with TRBD1. J was trimmed by 5 bases and V by 8 bases; bases with no gene match: 8. Germline V gene data show CDR1 as SGHRS and CDR2 as YFSETQ. The CDR3 is 14 residues long. The CDR3 nucleotides are TGCGCCAGTGCCTTAGGGACAGGGGGCAACGAGCAGTACTTC. It is translated as CASALGTGGNEQYF. The variable domain in full, with the rest retrieved from reference TRBV5-1 and TRBJ2-7, is KAGVTQTPRYLIKTRGQQVTLSCSPISGHRSVSWYQQTPGQGLQFLFEYFSETQRNKGNFPGRFSGRQFSNSRSEMNVSTLELGDSALYLCASALGTGGNEQYFGPGTRLTVT.

The chain couples TRBV28 to TRBJ1-4; 9 bases are a match to TRBD1. CDR3 length: 14 amino acids. The germline V gene encodes CDR1 MDHEN and CDR2 SYDVKM. With 6 bases clipped from V and 5 bases from J, the junction kept 4 bases outside the gene matches. The CDR3 region is CASRSGQGNEKLFF. Here the CDR3 DNA reads TGTGCCAGCAGGTCGGGACAGGGAAATGAAAAACTGTTTTTT.

J is TRBJ1-1 and V is TRBV6-5; D is unclear. The CDR3 is 13 amino acids. CDR1 is MNHEY and CDR2 is SVGAGI in the germline V gene. Trimming cost V 7 bases and J 7 bases, with 16 bases left between them. CDR3 nucleotide sequence: TGTGCCAGCATCTCACTAGCAGCCTATGAAGCTTTCTTT. It encodes CASISLAAYEAFF.